This T cell receptor beta chain was identified in a study of blood T cells in healthy people across ages. The CDR3 contains 12 residues. V was cut by 4 bases and J by 2 bases, with 9 bases left in between. Germline V lookup: CDR1 DFQATT, CDR2 SNEGSKA (reference sequence). Ten or more counts support this clonotype. Its antigen is as yet unknown. A second PCR, run for about 6 to 11 cycles, used a sample-barcoded 5' primer plus a J-beta primer mix. TCRdb independently ran MiXCR on the 5' RACE reads; one entry per CDR3 protein. The sample has 750,000 to 950,000 distinct CDR3 sequences; almost 30% are singletons. Study-wide results and limits: Older individuals had lower TCR beta diversity per million T cells (the decline was roughly linear).

These data were also reused for a study on T cells of mothers and their children. That investigation notes: In the second PCR, M1S primer introduced barcodes and 2-4 random bases.

The sequencing sample was made of blood. This clonotype originated in a woman aged 40 to 50 in good health. The V gene is TRBV20-1, the J gene TRBJ2-7; D ambiguous. CDR3 in amino acids: CSATPSPYEQYF. DNA for the CDR3: TGCAGTGCTACCCCAAGCCCCTACGAGCAGTACTTC.